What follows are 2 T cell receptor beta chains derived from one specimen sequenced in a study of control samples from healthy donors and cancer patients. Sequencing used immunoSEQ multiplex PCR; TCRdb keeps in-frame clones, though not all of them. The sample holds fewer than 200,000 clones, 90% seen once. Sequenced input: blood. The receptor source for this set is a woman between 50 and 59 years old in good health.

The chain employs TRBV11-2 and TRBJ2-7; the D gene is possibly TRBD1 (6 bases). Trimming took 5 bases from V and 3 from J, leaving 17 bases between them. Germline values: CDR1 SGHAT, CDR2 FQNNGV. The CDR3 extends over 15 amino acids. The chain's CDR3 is CASSPPWGRIYEQYF. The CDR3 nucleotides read TGTGCCAGCAGCCCCCCGTGGGGGCGCATCTACGAGCAGTACTTC. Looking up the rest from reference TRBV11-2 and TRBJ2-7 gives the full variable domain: EAGVAQSPRYKIIEKRQSVAFWCNPISGHATLYWYQQILGQGPKLLIQFQNNGVVDDSQLPKDRFSAERLKGVDSTLKIQPAKLEDSAVYLCASSPPWGRIYEQYFGPGTRLTVT.

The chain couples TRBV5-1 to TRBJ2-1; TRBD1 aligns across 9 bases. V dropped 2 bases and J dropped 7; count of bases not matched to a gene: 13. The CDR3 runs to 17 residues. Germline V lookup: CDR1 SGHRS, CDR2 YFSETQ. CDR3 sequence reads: CASSFTFTSGQGNEQFF. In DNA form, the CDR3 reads TGCGCCAGCAGCTTCACCTTTACATCGGGACAGGGAAATGAGCAGTTCTTC.